The rows below give T cell receptor beta chains drawn from one sample of a study of CD8 T cells in ankylosing spondylitis. From the 5' RACE reads, TCRdb called clonotypes with MiXCR, one entry per CDR3 protein. This sample has about 840,000 distinct CDR3 sequences, with 12% found just once. Sequencing was carried out using blood, either unsorted or a sorted T cell fraction (not recorded which). The receptors stem from a male donor with ankylosing spondylitis. Both conserved end residues are part of each CDR3. Each record gives: D gene, J gene, clone size, V gene, CDR3 protein. D genes are given only for firm matches. The size entry is marked missing in some rows and otherwise reads once, few, many or a size class.

NA TRBJ1-2 many TRBV20-1 CSVVTNYGYTF
TRBD2 TRBJ2-5 NA TRBV4-2 CASSHEALAGEETQYF
TRBD1 TRBJ2-3 few TRBV12-3/TRBV12-4 CASTDDRGTDTQYF
NA TRBJ2-7 NA TRBV20-1 CSARDGLPEQYF
TRBD2 TRBJ2-3 NA TRBV6-2/TRBV6-3 CATELAGGQDTQYF
NA TRBJ2-7 few TRBV7-2 CASSVTGAMGLEQYF
NA TRBJ1-6 NA TRBV9 CASSVEYSNSPLHF
NA TRBJ2-7 many TRBV20-1 CSARREFRPNEQYF
NA TRBJ2-1 NA TRBV4-1 CASSQEGGLKQFF
TRBD1 TRBJ1-1 NA TRBV12-3/TRBV12-4 CASSSRRRGLTPNTEAFF
NA TRBJ1-4 few TRBV4-2 CASSQGDLEKLFF
NA TRBJ1-5 few TRBV7-8 CASSFSGPQPQHF
TRBD1 TRBJ2-1 many TRBV7-2 CASSLSGWDRPTIEQFF
NA TRBJ1-1 few TRBV10-3 CAIRGGGGEAFF
TRBD2 TRBJ2-2 NA TRBV20-1 CSARDRTLGGTGELFF
TRBD2 TRBJ2-5 NA TRBV5-1 CASSLASREAQYF
TRBD1 TRBJ2-3 few TRBV2 CASRPTGVADTQYF
NA TRBJ1-4 few TRBV5-1 CASSDGSNEKLFF
NA TRBJ2-5 many TRBV4-2 CASSRGLASEYQETQYF
NA TRBJ2-2 NA TRBV21-1 CASSKGLGTGELFF
NA TRBJ1-2 NA TRBV6-1 CASSVIRPGSTYPYGYTF
TRBD2 TRBJ2-1 NA TRBV4-2 CASSHTGLGGNEQFF
NA TRBJ2-3 NA TRBV2 CASSERQAIDTQYF
NA TRBJ1-2 NA TRBV7-2 CASSLGHSNYGYTF
TRBD1 TRBJ2-3 NA TRBV5-1 CASSLQGAVADTQYF
NA TRBJ2-5 few TRBV7-3 CASSLGRTGGGETQYF
TRBD2 TRBJ2-1 many TRBV20-1 CSARVHGRAKSYNEQFF